This T cell receptor (beta chain) came from a study of CD8+ T cells in alopecia areata. This clone was seen a few times. Its antigen is currently unknown. Treatment indicated: oral pan-JAK inhibitor, 5-10 mg twice daily. Extraction of RNA preceded its reverse transcription into cDNA, which served as the sequencing template. Using immunoSEQ multiplex PCR, the repertoire was profiled, and TCRdb retains in-frame clones only, with some absent. Among roughly 200,000 clones listed, 40% to 65% were seen once. Whole-study results and caveats: Possibly because of HLA-related factors, TCR sharing was less clear across patients than in mice. The study found that many expanded lesional clones persisted in scalp and blood during tofacitinib.

V lost 6 bases and J lost 3; bases outside the gene matches: 12. The CDR3 totals 17 residues. Germline lookup yields CDR1 SQVTM and CDR2 ANQGSEA. This sequence originates from a human donor with alopecia areata. This chain joins TRBV29-1 and TRBJ2-6, with TRBD1 matching 9 bases. The source material was CD8+ T cells sorted from blood, sampled at week 24, from a patient treated with tofacitinib. CDR3 coding DNA: TGCAGCGTCCGGGACAGGGATCCCTGGGGTGGGGCCAACGTCCTGACTTTC. Translated, it gives CSVRDRDPWGGANVLTF.